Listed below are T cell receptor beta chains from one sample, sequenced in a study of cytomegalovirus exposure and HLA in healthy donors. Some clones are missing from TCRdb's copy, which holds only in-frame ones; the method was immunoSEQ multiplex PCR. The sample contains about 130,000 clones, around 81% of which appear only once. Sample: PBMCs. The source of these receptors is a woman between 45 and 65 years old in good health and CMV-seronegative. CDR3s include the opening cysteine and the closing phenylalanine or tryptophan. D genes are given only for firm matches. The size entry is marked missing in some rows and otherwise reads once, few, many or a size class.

CDR3nt: TGTGCCTCCTACCCGGGAGGTAACTATGGCTACACCTTC
CDR3aa: CASYPGGNYGYTF
abundance: once
v_gene: TRBV30
j_gene: TRBJ1-2
d_gene: NA

CDR3nt: TGTGCCAGCAGGTTGTCGGGGACAAGCTATAGCAATCAGCCCCAGCATTTT
CDR3aa: CASRLSGTSYSNQPQHF
abundance: few
v_gene: TRBV28
j_gene: TRBJ1-5
d_gene: NA

CDR3nt: TGTGCCAGCAGCCAGCAGGCGCTCTACGAGCAGTACTTC
CDR3aa: CASSQQALYEQYF
abundance: NA
v_gene: TRBV11-2
j_gene: TRBJ2-7
d_gene: NA

CDR3nt: TGTGCCAGCAGTTTATCCAGGACAGGGAGCACAGATACGCAGTATTTT
CDR3aa: CASSLSRTGSTDTQYF
abundance: NA
v_gene: TRBV27
j_gene: TRBJ2-3
d_gene: TRBD1

CDR3nt: TGTGCCAGCGGTGGGGGGCCCTCCTACGAGCAGTACTTC
CDR3aa: CASGGGPSYEQYF
abundance: NA
v_gene: TRBV2
j_gene: TRBJ2-7
d_gene: NA

CDR3nt: TGTGCCAGCAGCTTCTCGACAGGGGATAATTCACCCCTCCACTTT
CDR3aa: CASSFSTGDNSPLHF
abundance: NA
v_gene: TRBV5-4
j_gene: TRBJ1-6
d_gene: TRBD1

CDR3nt: TGCGCCAGTACGGCGGTTGGCTTAGATGAGCAGTTCTTC
CDR3aa: CASTAVGLDEQFF
abundance: NA
v_gene: TRBV4-1
j_gene: TRBJ2-1
d_gene: NA

CDR3nt: TGTGCCAGCTCACCCCTAGCCCCAACTAGCACAGATACGCAGTATTTT
CDR3aa: CASSPLAPTSTDTQYF
abundance: few
v_gene: TRBV18
j_gene: TRBJ2-3
d_gene: NA

CDR3nt: TGCAGCGTTGGCTCCCCCCGGGGAGAGACCCAGTACTTC
CDR3aa: CSVGSPRGETQYF
abundance: NA
v_gene: TRBV29-1
j_gene: TRBJ2-5
d_gene: NA

CDR3nt: TGTGCCACCAGCAGAGATCTTGGGGCACAGTTGACTGAAGCTTTCTTT
CDR3aa: CATSRDLGAQLTEAFF
abundance: NA
v_gene: TRBV15
j_gene: TRBJ1-1
d_gene: NA

CDR3nt: TGTGCCAGCAGCAAAGGACTAGTTACAGATACGCAGTATTTT
CDR3aa: CASSKGLVTDTQYF
abundance: NA
v_gene: TRBV7-2
j_gene: TRBJ2-3
d_gene: TRBD2

CDR3nt: TGTGCCAGCAGTTACTCGGGTACAGGAGACTATGGCTACACCTTC
CDR3aa: CASSYSGTGDYGYTF
abundance: NA
v_gene: TRBV6-5
j_gene: TRBJ1-2
d_gene: NA

CDR3nt: TGTGCCAGCGCTTTACTCGCGGCGGGAGTATCCTACAATGAGCAGTTCTTC
CDR3aa: CASALLAAGVSYNEQFF
abundance: few
v_gene: TRBV7-6
j_gene: TRBJ2-1
d_gene: TRBD2

CDR3nt: TGTGCCAGCAGCACCTTACTAGCGGGAGTCCTCTACAATGAGCAGTTCTTC
CDR3aa: CASSTLLAGVLYNEQFF
abundance: NA
v_gene: TRBV7-6
j_gene: TRBJ2-1
d_gene: TRBD2

CDR3nt: TGTGCCAGCAGCTTAGTCGTGGGAGTTTCCACCGGGGAGCTGTTTTTT
CDR3aa: CASSLVVGVSTGELFF
abundance: NA
v_gene: TRBV7-9
j_gene: TRBJ2-2
d_gene: NA

CDR3nt: TGTGCCAGCACCCCCAGTTTGGAAGAGACCCAGTACTTC
CDR3aa: CASTPSLEETQYF
abundance: NA
v_gene: TRBV28
j_gene: TRBJ2-5
d_gene: NA

CDR3nt: TGTGCCAGCCGCGACAGGGGGCGAACAGATACGCAGTATTTT
CDR3aa: CASRDRGRTDTQYF
abundance: NA
v_gene: TRBV19
j_gene: TRBJ2-3
d_gene: TRBD1

CDR3nt: TGTGCCAGTACCCCCTTTGGACAGGGGGCAATGTTGGACACTGAAGCTTTCTTT
CDR3aa: CASTPFGQGAMLDTEAFF
abundance: NA
v_gene: TRBV19
j_gene: TRBJ1-1
d_gene: TRBD1

CDR3nt: TGTGCCAGCAGTTTAGTTTTCCCCCTCCAAGAGACCCAGTACTTC
CDR3aa: CASSLVFPLQETQYF
abundance: NA
v_gene: TRBV27
j_gene: TRBJ2-5
d_gene: NA

CDR3nt: TGTGCCATCAGATCGGACAGGCACCCCTTAGGGGGCGAGCAGTACTTC
CDR3aa: CAIRSDRHPLGGEQYF
abundance: NA
v_gene: TRBV10-3
j_gene: TRBJ2-7
d_gene: TRBD1

CDR3nt: TGTGCCAGCAGCTTAGAACTAGCGGAGACCGGGGAGCTGTTTTTT
CDR3aa: CASSLELAETGELFF
abundance: NA
v_gene: TRBV11-2
j_gene: TRBJ2-2
d_gene: TRBD2

CDR3nt: TGTGCCAGCAGCTTAAGCAATTCGAACACTGAAGCTTTCTTT
CDR3aa: CASSLSNSNTEAFF
abundance: NA
v_gene: TRBV7-2
j_gene: TRBJ1-1
d_gene: NA

CDR3nt: TGTGCCAGCAGCTCACATGAATCCCGTCAAAACACCGGGGAGCTGTTTTTT
CDR3aa: CASSSHESRQNTGELFF
abundance: NA
v_gene: TRBV11-3
j_gene: TRBJ2-2
d_gene: NA

CDR3nt: TGTGCCAGCAGCCCCCCGGGGGGCGAGACCCAGTACTTC
CDR3aa: CASSPPGGETQYF
abundance: once
v_gene: TRBV7-9
j_gene: TRBJ2-5
d_gene: NA

CDR3nt: TGTGCCAGCAGGGTGAGGGGACTAGCGGCAACAGATACGCAGTATTTT
CDR3aa: CASRVRGLAATDTQYF
abundance: NA
v_gene: TRBV2
j_gene: TRBJ2-3
d_gene: TRBD2

CDR3nt: TGTGCCAGCTCAACTCGGACAGGGGGAGCGAGCTCTGGAAACACCATATATTTT
CDR3aa: CASSTRTGGASSGNTIYF
abundance: NA
v_gene: TRBV18
j_gene: TRBJ1-3
d_gene: TRBD1

CDR3nt: TGCGCCAGCAGCCAAGTTAGCGGGAGGGACCAAGAGACCCAGTACTTC
CDR3aa: CASSQVSGRDQETQYF
abundance: NA
v_gene: TRBV4-3
j_gene: TRBJ2-5
d_gene: TRBD2